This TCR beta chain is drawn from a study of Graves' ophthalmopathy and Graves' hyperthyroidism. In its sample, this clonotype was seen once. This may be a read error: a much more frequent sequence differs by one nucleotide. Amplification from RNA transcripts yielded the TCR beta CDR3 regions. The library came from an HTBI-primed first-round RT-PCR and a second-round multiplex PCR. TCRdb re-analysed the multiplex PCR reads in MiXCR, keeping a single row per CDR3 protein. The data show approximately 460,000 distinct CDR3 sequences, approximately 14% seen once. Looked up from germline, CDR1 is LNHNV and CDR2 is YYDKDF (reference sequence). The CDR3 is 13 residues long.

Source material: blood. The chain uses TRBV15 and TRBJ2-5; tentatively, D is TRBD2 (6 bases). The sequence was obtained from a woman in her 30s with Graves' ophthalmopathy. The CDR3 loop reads CATSPGSREIQYF. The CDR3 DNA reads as TGTGCCACCAGCCCCGGGAGTCGGGAGATCCAGTACTTC.